The clone carrying this T cell receptor (beta chain) has a handful of counts. Its antigen is as yet unknown. The data derive from a study of post-analysis software for immune sequencing data. Study conclusions and caveats: For normalized Chao1 diversity, multiple sclerosis patients scored significantly lower than controls did. Controls showed lower frequencies than patients for 5 or 6 TRBV segments, and TRBV5-6, TRBV5-1 and TRBV20-1 were among these.

CDR1 and CDR2 from the germline V gene are SEHNR and FQNEAQ (reference sequence). The CDR3 consists of 15 residues. Every TCR beta cDNA library bore unique molecular identifiers. TCRdb re-called the PCR reads through MiXCR, storing one row per CDR3 protein. The sample includes hundreds of thousands of distinct CDR3 sequences, approximately 59% seen only once; the top ten take 11%. The origin of this receptor is a girl aged 2-10 years with multiple sclerosis. Material: blood. This chain connects TRBV7-9 to TRBJ2-7, with 7 positions matching TRBD1. Judging by the DNA end, TRBJ2-5 fits better; the J call may be wrong. CDR3 amino acids: CASSPTDRVRETQYF. Written as DNA, the CDR3 is TGTGCCAGCAGTCCGACCGACAGGGTTCGGGAGACCCAGTACTTC.